This T cell receptor beta chain was found in a study of blood T cell repertoires in COVID-19. On the study more broadly: Material from acute and convalescent COVID-19 was sourced from the United States, Italy and Spain. PBMCs, B-cell-depleted T cells, or T cells were the source of the cDNA or gDNA that made up the material.

Original data processing: Amplification of reference gene primers provided the estimated nucleated cell counts. Repertoires were generated with immunoSEQ multiplex PCR, while TCRdb's copy carries only in-frame clones and drops some. The D gene and trimming were derived from the DNA, and the V and J assignments and clone size from that table. The sample yields tens of thousands of clones, more than 70% seen once. Sequences were obtained from peripheral blood. This sequence was found in a woman aged 45 to 65 with active or convalescent COVID-19.

In DNA, the CDR3 is TGTGCCAGCAGCTCCTCTCAGAGCGCCTACAATGAGCAGTTCTTC. Residues: CASSSSQSAYNEQFF. V and J are TRBV28 and TRBJ2-1; no firm D call. CDR1 MDHEN and CDR2 SYDVKM come from the germline V gene. V was trimmed by 6 bases and J by 2 bases, leaving 14 bases between them. CDR3 size: 15 residues.